This T cell receptor beta chain was captured by sequencing in a study of Ad26.COV2.S vaccination and SARS-CoV-2 variants. Across the whole study: Dosing was one shot or two shots 56 days apart.

Trimming removed 4 bases at V and 2 bases at J, with 6 bases between. In germline, CDR1 is SGHTA, CDR2 FQGNSA. The CDR3 has 14 residues. Sequencing used immunoSEQ multiplex PCR; TCRdb keeps in-frame clones, though not all of them. Of 350,000 to 500,000 clones listed, approximately 88% are singletons. Treatment described: approximately 18 received Ad26.COV2.S at low or high dose, single or two shots; about 5 received placebo; per-sample allocation not given. The samples date from day 63 after the first vaccine or placebo injection. An adult donor aged 18-55 years was enrolled in Boston. An Ad26 vector expressing Wuhan-strain SARS-CoV-2 spike constituted the vaccine.

Sequenced material: peripheral blood, taken in a trial of Ad26.COV2.S vaccine versus placebo. This clonotype was obtained from a person aged 18-60 years who received the Ad26.COV2.S COVID-19 vaccine or a placebo. V and J are TRBV7-2 and TRBJ1-6; D is unresolved. The CDR3 DNA follows: TGTGCCAGCAGCTCCGGGACCTATAATTCACCCCTCCACTTT. This sequence encodes CASSSGTYNSPLHF.